Below, one TCR beta chain is given with its context. Its cognate antigen is unknown. This table comes from immunoSEQ multiplex PCR, and its TCRdb copy is limited to in-frame clones, with some not included. Here the sample spans about 170,000 clones, around 88% being singletons. Trimming took off 0 bases at V and 0 bases at J, with 3 bases between the two ends. The CDR3 totals 13 residues. Germline assignment: CDR1 LNHNV and CDR2 YYDKDF (reference sequence). This entry is derived from a study of T cell responses to AZD1222 COVID-19 vaccine. Study outcomes and limitations: Baseline serology detected seropositivity in only six AZD1222 recipients.

This sequence was found in an adult who received the AZD1222 COVID-19 vaccine. This sample comprised peripheral blood, obtained 28 days after the second AZD1222 dose. The chain employs TRBV15 and TRBJ2-7; no reliable D call. CDR3 residues: CATSREPSYEQYF. For the CDR3, the DNA is TGTGCCACCAGCAGAGAACCCTCCTACGAGCAGTACTTC.